Presented here are 6 T cell receptor beta chains from one specimen sequenced in a study of blood T cell repertoires in COVID-19 (dated by TCRdb to about 2020). Preparation of the library involved the immunoSEQ multiplex PCR assay. TCRdb provides this immuneACCESS table in a form limited to in-frame rearrangements. Some clones are lacking; in checked studies, under half of them reflect an unresolved V gene, and why the rest are absent is not known. The sample table shows tens of thousands of clones, and around 87% are seen once. The top ten hold more than 7% of the sample. Specimen: peripheral blood. All receptors derive from a young man with active or convalescent COVID-19.

J is TRBJ2-1 and V is TRBV7-2, with 11 bases fitting TRBD2. Germline trimming cut 0 bases from V and 7 bases from J; bases unmatched to any gene: 5. The V gene's germline CDR1 is SGHTA and CDR2 FQGNSA. The CDR3 loop spans 16 amino acids. The CDR3 sequence: CASSLATLAGVNEQFF. CDR3 DNA: TGTGCCAGCAGCTTAGCGACACTAGCGGGAGTTAATGAGCAGTTCTTC.

V and J are TRBV7-8 and TRBJ1-5; D is undetermined. There are 14 residues in the CDR3. Per germline, CDR1 SGHVS and CDR2 FQNEAQ. Trimming shortened V by 1 base and J by 4 bases, and 8 bases separated the two germline ends. The CDR3 loop is CASSLGQSNQPQHF. Written as DNA, the CDR3 is TGTGCCAGCAGCTTAGGACAATCTAATCAGCCCCAGCATTTT.

J is TRBJ2-1 and V is TRBV27; D unclear. This CDR3 contains 13 residues. Deletions cut 5 bases from V and 1 base from J, with 6 bases between. CDR1 MNHEY and CDR2 SMNVEV come from the germline V gene (reference sequence). The CDR3 DNA follows: TGTGCCAGCAGTCTCCGGTCCTACAATGAGCAGTTCTTC. Translated: CASSLRSYNEQFF.

V and J are TRBV15 and TRBJ1-5, with 7 bases matching TRBD1. This CDR3 spans 17 amino acids. Losses at the gene ends were 2 bases for V and 3 bases for J; bases not matched to a gene: 10. Germline CDR1 and CDR2: LNHNV and YYDKDF (reference sequence). CDR3: CATSRYSGTAFNQPQHF. Here the CDR3 DNA reads TGTGCCACCAGCAGATATTCCGGGACAGCTTTCAATCAGCCCCAGCATTTT.

This sequence joins TRBV6-6 and TRBJ2-5, with 8 bases identical to TRBD2. The ends lost 0 bases at V and 4 bases at J; junction bases unmatched: 4. This CDR3 is built from 15 residues. Germline V gives CDR1 MNHNY, CDR2 SVGAGI (reference sequence). CDR3 residues: CASSYSTSGGETQYF. CDR3 DNA sequence: TGTGCCAGCAGTTACTCGACCAGCGGGGGAGAGACCCAGTACTTC.

The gene calls are TRBV7-2 and TRBJ2-1; 10 bases align to TRBD2. The V gene end was trimmed by 2 bases and the J gene end by 6 bases; junction bases not matched to a gene: 7. Germline V gene sequence: CDR1 SGHTA, CDR2 FQGNSA. The length of the CDR3 is 16 residues. CDR3 sequence (DNA): TGTGCCAGCAGCTTAAATCCGGGACTAGCGCCCAATGAGCAGTTCTTC. Protein: CASSLNPGLAPNEQFF. Complete variable domain (other parts from reference TRBV7-2 and TRBJ2-1): GAGVSQSPSNKVTEKGKDVELRCDPISGHTALYWYRQSLGQGLEFLIYFQGNSAPDKSGLPSDRFSAERTGGSVSTLTIQRTQQEDSAVYLCASSLNPGLAPNEQFFGPGTRLTVL.